The rows below give T cell receptor beta chains drawn from one sample of a study of CD8+ T cells in alopecia areata. Libraries were prepared by immunoSEQ multiplex PCR; TCRdb keeps only in-frame clonotypes and omits some of them. The sample yields around 4,300 clones, 60% seen once. Material: skin, obtained at approximately week 36, from a patient treated with tofacitinib. The source is a human donor with alopecia areata. Each CDR3 is given with its conserved first and last residue. The D gene is left open where the match is weak. Clone size is stated in some rows and not others, as once, few, many or a class when expanded.

D gene,J gene,V gene,clone size,CDR3 protein,CDR3 DNA
-,TRBJ2-1,TRBV11-1,-,CASSFETPTYNEQFF,TGTGCCAGCAGCTTCGAGACGCCGACCTACAATGAGCAGTTCTTC
-,TRBJ2-1,TRBV29-1,few,CSVEVRTNSYNEQFF,TGCAGCGTTGAAGTAAGGACCAACTCCTACAATGAGCAGTTCTTC
TRBD2,TRBJ2-7,TRBV14,few,CASSWTRGEQYF,TGTGCCAGCAGCTGGACTAGGGGCGAGCAGTACTTC
TRBD2,TRBJ2-2,TRBV14,-,CASSHRTSGNTGELFF,TGTGCCAGCAGCCACCGGACTAGCGGCAACACCGGGGAGCTGTTTTTT
TRBD2,TRBJ2-7,TRBV30,-,CAWMGRGAYEQYF,TGTGCCTGGATGGGACGGGGGGCCTACGAGCAGTACTTC
-,TRBJ1-1,TRBV7-9,-,CASSYRGEHTEAFF,TGTGCCAGCAGCTACCGAGGAGAGCACACTGAAGCTTTCTTT
TRBD2,TRBJ2-7,TRBV29-1,-,CSVPGLAGGRSEQYF,TGCAGCGTTCCGGGACTAGCGGGAGGGAGGAGCGAGCAGTACTTC
-,TRBJ2-1,TRBV30,-,CASEVTPGSWEQFF,TGTGCCTCGGAGGTCACTCCCGGATCATGGGAGCAGTTCTTC
-,TRBJ2-1,TRBV29-1,-,CSVGRERAEQFF,TGCAGCGTTGGCAGGGAGCGGGCTGAGCAGTTCTTC
TRBD1,TRBJ2-3,TRBV5-1,-,CASRPGTDTDTQYF,TGCGCCAGCAGGCCAGGGACAGACACAGATACGCAGTATTTT
-,TRBJ2-1,TRBV5-1,-,CASSLVSYNEQFF,TGCGCCAGCAGCTTGGTCAGTTACAATGAGCAGTTCTTC
TRBD1,TRBJ1-5,TRBV6-6,few,CASNFGQGRNNQPQHF,TGTGCCAGCAACTTCGGACAGGGTAGGAACAATCAGCCCCAGCATTTT
TRBD2,TRBJ2-1,TRBV4-2,-,CASKGGSSYNEQFF,TGTGCCAGCAAAGGCGGGAGTTCCTACAATGAGCAGTTCTTC
-,TRBJ2-2,TRBV6-5,-,CASSYGGRNTGELFF,TGTGCCAGCAGTTACGGGGGCAGAAACACCGGGGAGCTGTTTTTT
-,TRBJ2-7,TRBV4-1,few,CASSQLPSGTHEQYF,TGCGCCAGCAGCCAACTCCCCTCCGGAACGCACGAGCAGTACTTC
TRBD2,TRBJ2-1,TRBV6-6,-,CASSPPSGGKYEQFF,TGTGCCAGCAGCCCACCTAGCGGGGGGAAATATGAGCAGTTCTTC
-,TRBJ2-1,TRBV6-1,-,CASSDLGRLSSYNEQFF,TGTGCCAGCAGTGATTTAGGACGGTTGAGCTCCTACAATGAGCAGTTCTTC
-,TRBJ2-2,TRBV5-1,-,CASSLAVPTGELFF,TGCGCCAGCAGCTTGGCTGTTCCTACTGGGGAGCTGTTTTTT
TRBD2,TRBJ2-1,TRBV5-1,-,CASSLIAGGDNEQFF,TGCGCCAGCAGCCTAATAGCGGGAGGGGACAATGAGCAGTTCTTC
-,TRBJ1-1,TRBV6-5,once,CASSYGVSAFF,TGTGCCAGCAGTTACGGAGTTTCAGCTTTCTTT
TRBD1,TRBJ2-7,TRBV30,-,CAWSVGQGSYEQYF,TGTGCCTGGAGTGTGGGACAGGGGTCCTACGAGCAGTACTTC
-,TRBJ2-1,TRBV18,-,CASSPRTHEQFF,TGTGCCAGCTCACCCAGGACTCATGAGCAGTTCTTC
-,TRBJ2-3,TRBV6-5,-,CASSYPTTDTQYF,TGTGCCAGCAGTTACCCTACCACAGATACGCAGTATTTT
-,TRBJ2-7,TRBV7-6,-,CASSISPLSRGRDEQYF,TGTGCCAGCAGCATCAGCCCCTTATCTAGGGGTAGAGACGAGCAGTACTTC
-,TRBJ1-1,TRBV2,-,CASSVGPFLGDPGAFF,TGTGCCAGCAGTGTAGGGCCCTTCTTGGGGGATCCTGGGGCTTTCTTT
-,TRBJ2-2,TRBV19,-,CASSIDPTGELFF,TGTGCCAGTAGTATAGATCCCACCGGGGAGCTGTTTTTT
-,TRBJ1-2,TRBV11-2,-,CASSIGTFYGYTF,TGTGCCAGCAGCATCGGGACTTTCTATGGCTACACCTTC
-,TRBJ2-7,TRBV9,few,CASSRGQGYEQYF,TGTGCCAGCAGCCGAGGCCAAGGATACGAGCAGTACTTC
TRBD2,TRBJ2-7,TRBV7-2,few,CASSAGLHYEQYF,TGTGCCAGCAGCGCGGGACTACACTACGAGCAGTACTTC
-,TRBJ1-1,TRBV29-1,few,CSGRSGKGSTEAFF,TGCAGCGGGAGGTCAGGGAAAGGGAGCACTGAAGCTTTCTTT
TRBD1,TRBJ2-7,TRBV11-2,few,CASRGDRKTYEQYF,TGTGCCAGCAGAGGGGACAGAAAAACCTACGAGCAGTACTTC
TRBD1,TRBJ1-2,TRBV30,few,CAWILRGQEGYGYTF,TGTGCCTGGATCCTGCGGGGACAGGAGGGCTATGGCTACACCTTC
-,TRBJ1-1,TRBV9,-,CASSVGQDTEAFF,TGTGCCAGCAGCGTAGGGCAGGACACTGAAGCTTTCTTT
TRBD2,TRBJ2-1,TRBV10-2,-,CASRPTSGKGSYNEQFF,TGCGCCAGCAGACCTACTAGCGGGAAAGGAAGCTACAATGAGCAGTTCTTC
TRBD2,TRBJ2-3,TRBV15,few,CATSRDGSGAITDTQYF,TGTGCCACCAGCAGAGACGGCAGCGGGGCAATCACAGATACGCAGTATTTT
TRBD2,TRBJ2-1,TRBV29-1,few,CSATSTDEQFF,TGCAGCGCGACTAGCACGGATGAGCAGTTCTTC
TRBD2,TRBJ2-5,TRBV14,-,CASSLLAGTQETQYF,TGTGCCAGCAGCCTACTAGCGGGGACACAAGAGACCCAGTACTTC
TRBD2,TRBJ2-6,TRBV27,-,CASSLGGFSGANVLTF,TGTGCCAGCAGTTTGGGGGGGTTCTCTGGGGCCAACGTCCTGACTTTC
-,TRBJ2-7,TRBV5-1,-,CASSPDGTYEQYF,TGCGCCAGCAGCCCGGACGGTACCTACGAGCAGTACTTC
-,TRBJ2-7,TRBV12-2,few,CASRAARDRGHEQYF,TGTGCAAGTCGCGCAGCCCGGGACAGGGGACACGAGCAGTACTTC
-,TRBJ2-1,TRBV6-5,few,CASSYGETSYNEQFF,TGTGCCAGCAGTTACGGAGAGACGTCCTACAATGAGCAGTTCTTC
TRBD1,TRBJ1-1,TRBV10-3,-,CAIGTGGIMNTEAFF,TGTGCCATCGGGACAGGGGGCATTATGAACACTGAAGCTTTCTTT
TRBD1,TRBJ2-7,TRBV19,-,CASSSWDRGFQEQYF,TGTGCCAGTAGTTCCTGGGACAGGGGATTCCAGGAGCAGTACTTC
-,TRBJ2-7,TRBV7-9,-,CASSPGVGGEQYF,TGTGCCAGCAGCCCCGGGGTAGGTGGCGAGCAGTACTTC
-,TRBJ1-5,TRBV6-4,-,CASSEGSNQPQHF,TGTGCCAGCAGTGAGGGAAGCAATCAGCCCCAGCATTTT
-,TRBJ2-2,TRBV19,-,CASSYGGTATGELFF,TGTGCCAGTAGTTACGGGGGAACGGCCACCGGGGAGCTGTTTTTT